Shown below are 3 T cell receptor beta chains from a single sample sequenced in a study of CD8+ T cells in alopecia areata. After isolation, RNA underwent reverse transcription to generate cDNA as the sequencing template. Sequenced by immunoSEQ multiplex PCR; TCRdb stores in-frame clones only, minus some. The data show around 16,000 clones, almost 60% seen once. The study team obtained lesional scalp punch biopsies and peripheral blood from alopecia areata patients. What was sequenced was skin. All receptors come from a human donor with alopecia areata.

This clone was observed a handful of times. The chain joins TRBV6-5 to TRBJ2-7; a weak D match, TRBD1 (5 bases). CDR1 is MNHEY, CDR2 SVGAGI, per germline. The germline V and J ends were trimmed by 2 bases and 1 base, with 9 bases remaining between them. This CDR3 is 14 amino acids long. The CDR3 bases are TGTGCCAGCAGTTACAGCCAGGGTTCCTACGAGCAGTACTTC. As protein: CASSYSQGSYEQYF.

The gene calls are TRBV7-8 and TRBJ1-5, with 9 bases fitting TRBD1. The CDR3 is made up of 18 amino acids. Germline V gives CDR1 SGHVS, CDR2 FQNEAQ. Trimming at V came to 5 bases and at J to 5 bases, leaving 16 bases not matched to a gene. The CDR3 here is CASSRYRTGVSGDQPQHF. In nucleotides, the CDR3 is TGTGCCAGCAGCCGCTATAGGACAGGGGTTTCGGGGGATCAGCCCCAGCATTTT.

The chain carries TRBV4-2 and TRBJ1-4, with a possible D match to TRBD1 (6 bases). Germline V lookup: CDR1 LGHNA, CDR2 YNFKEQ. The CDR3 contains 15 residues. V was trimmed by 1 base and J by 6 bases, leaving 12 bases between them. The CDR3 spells CASSQGGGFDEKLFF. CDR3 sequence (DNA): TGTGCCAGCAGCCAAGGAGGGGGGTTTGATGAAAAACTGTTTTTT.